The source of this TCR beta chain is a study of blood T cell repertoires in COVID-19. Those enrolled, adults aged about 18 to 89 years, came from around 24 US areas. For recovered donors of Cohort 3, there were two negative PCRs, clearance, or symptom resolution. Libraries were prepared by immunoSEQ multiplex PCR; TCRdb keeps only in-frame clonotypes and omits some of them. This table holds roughly 500,000 clones, approximately 88% found once. J gave up 0 bases and V 5 bases, and 6 bases lay outside the gene matches. The CDR3 extends over 15 amino acids. Per the germline V gene, CDR1 is SGHRS and CDR2 is YFSETQ.

The sample consisted of PBMCs or T cells enriched from blood (not recorded which). The gene calls are TRBV5-1 and TRBJ2-3; 7 positions match TRBD2. The sequence came from a middle-aged woman who had recovered from COVID-19. CDR3: CASRPAGRSTDTQYF. DNA of the CDR3: TGCGCCAGCAGACCAGCGGGGAGAAGCACAGATACGCAGTATTTT.